One sample yielded the 6 T cell receptor beta chains listed below, sequenced in a study of T-cell memory formation after mild COVID-19. TCRdb ran MiXCR on the 5' RACE reads and lists one entry per CDR3 protein. The table lists 310,000 or so distinct CDR3 sequences, less than 20% of them singletons. Specimen: PBMCs or a T cell subset sorted from them (not recorded which). The receptors were gathered from a man aged 18 to 29 who had mild COVID-19 (a few samples of this study predate the infection). Cell type and time point are not known.

V is TRBV24-1 and J is TRBJ1-2; 9 nucleotides match TRBD1. J lost 8 bases, V lost 3 bases, and 6 bases had no gene match. The germline CDR1 and CDR2 sequences are KGHDR and SFDVKD. The CDR3 sequence is 14 residues long. CDR3 sequence: CATSDLGTGSGYTF. The CDR3 nucleotides read TGTGCCACCAGTGATCTTGGGACAGGGAGCGGCTACACCTTC.

The V gene is TRBV2, the J gene TRBJ2-3; D is perhaps TRBD2 (6 bases). Germline values: CDR1 SNHLY, CDR2 FYNNEI. This CDR3 is built from 16 residues. The germline V and J ends were trimmed by 6 bases and 1 base, with 17 bases remaining between them. The CDR3 DNA is TGTGCCAGCAGAGAGTTGGGACTCCCCGGCACAGATACGCAGTATTTT. The encoded protein is CASRELGLPGTDTQYF.

J is TRBJ2-7 and V is TRBV20-1; a possible D gene is TRBD1 (5 bases). Germline V lookup: CDR1 DFQATT, CDR2 SNEGSKA (reference sequence). The CDR3 sequence is 14 residues long. V lost 1 base and J 3 bases, leaving 13 bases between the germline ends. CDR3 amino acids: CSARAIDSLYEQYF. As DNA, the CDR3 is TGCAGTGCTAGAGCGATCGACAGCCTCTACGAGCAGTACTTC.

The CDR3 sequence: CASGLPTPRARDQETQYF. CDR3 nucleotides: TGTGCTAGTGGTTTGCCCACCCCCAGGGCTCGGGACCAAGAGACCCAGTACTTC. This chain joins TRBV12-5 and TRBJ2-5, with D perhaps matching TRBD1 (5 bases). V shed 2 bases and J shed 0 bases, with 19 bases lying between them. Germline assignment: CDR1 LGHNT and CDR2 FRNRAP. The CDR3 length is 18 residues.

The rearrangement uses TRBV9 and TRBJ1-3; D ambiguous. Germline-derived CDR1 and CDR2 are SGDLS and YYNGEE. This CDR3 has 15 residues. With 4 bases removed from V and 0 bases from J, the gap between germline ends came to 11 bases. In DNA, the CDR3 is TGTGCCAGCAGCCGAACATCGATCTCTGGAAACACCATATATTTT. Its translation is CASSRTSISGNTIYF.

The chain has TRBV7-2 and TRBJ1-2; 8 nucleotides agree with TRBD1. With V trimmed by 2 bases and J by 4 bases, 6 bases remained unmatched. Germline CDR1 and CDR2: SGHTA and FQGNSA. The length of the CDR3 is 15 residues. CDR3 region: CASSLTGGIGYGYTF. The CDR3 nucleotides are TGTGCCAGCAGCTTAACAGGGGGAATAGGCTATGGCTACACCTTC.